Below are 10 T cell receptor beta chains sequenced from a single sample in a study of blood T cells in healthy people across ages (dated by TCRdb to the mid-2010s). The library was produced with 5' RACE. TCRdb lists the instrument as Illumina HiSeq 2500. The second PCR ran for roughly 7 to 11 cycles and used a J-beta primer mix along with a sample-barcoded 5' primer. TCRdb itself trimmed the public reads at Q25 with fastp, ran MiXCR and retained productive beta chains. Every distinct CDR3 protein forms one entry, paired with its most common genes and DNA. This sample is represented by 1 million or so distinct CDR3 sequences; around 25% of them were singletons. The ten most abundant clones make up around 0.75% of the sample. Separately, the same data were catalogued under a study of T cells of mothers and their children.

Material: blood. The receptors derive from a girl aged 2-15 years in good health.

This sequence joins TRBV6-5 and TRBJ2-5; D gene uncertain. The CDR3 is made up of 14 amino acids. V lost 0 bases and J lost 5, with 10 bases in between. Germline assignment: CDR1 MNHEY and CDR2 SVGAGI. The CDR3 coding sequence is TGTGCCAGCAGTTACTCTGCGAGTACTGAGACCCAGTACTTC. This gives the protein CASSYSASTETQYF.

The rearrangement links TRBV6-5 to TRBJ2-2; possible D gene TRBD1, 6 bases. Trimming shortened V by 4 bases and J by 5 bases, and 17 bases separated the two germline ends. The CDR3 is 16 residues long. Germline V lookup: CDR1 MNHEY, CDR2 SVGAGI. CDR3 in amino acids: CASSLRRGIVTGELFF. In DNA form, the CDR3 reads TGTGCCAGCAGTTTGCGCAGGGGTATCGTTACCGGGGAGCTGTTTTTT.

J is TRBJ1-3 and V is TRBV10-3; D is unclear. Germline V CDR1 and CDR2: ENHRY, SYGVKD. V shed 3 bases and J shed 2 bases, with 8 bases lying between them. The CDR3 runs 14 residues. The CDR3 DNA reads TGTGCCATCAGTGATTACGGGGCTGGAAACACCATATATTTT. It translates to CAISDYGAGNTIYF.

The V and J genes are TRBV3-1 and TRBJ2-1; D might be TRBD2 (6 bases). V dropped 5 bases and J dropped 5 bases, with 16 bases sitting between them. The CDR3 extends over 15 amino acids. The V gene's germline CDR1 is LGHDT and CDR2 YNNKEL (reference sequence). The CDR3 DNA follows: TGTGCCAGCAGCGCCCCGGGACTGGATAACAATGAGCAGTTCTTC. Protein sequence: CASSAPGLDNNEQFF.

This clonotype was observed a handful of times. The chain carries TRBV3-1 and TRBJ2-7; 13 bases are shared with TRBD2. The germline CDR1 and CDR2 sequences are LGHDT and YNNKEL (reference sequence). This CDR3 has 15 amino acids. Trimming at V came to 2 bases and at J to 5 bases, leaving 3 bases not matched to a gene. CDR3 protein: CASSQRGTSGNEQYF. The CDR3 DNA sequence: TGTGCCAGCAGCCAAAGGGGGACTAGCGGGAACGAGCAGTACTTC.

On this clonotype: One end of the junction varies from germline; a read error may be responsible. The chain recombines TRBV20-1 with TRBJ2-7; the D is unclear. This CDR3 is built from 13 residues. Germline loops: CDR1 DFQATT, CDR2 SNEGSKA (reference sequence). The CDR3 protein is CSARVHGSCEQYF. In DNA, the CDR3 is TGCAGTGCTAGAGTCCATGGCTCCTGCGAGCAGTACTTC.

This chain joins TRBV7-9 and TRBJ2-3, with D uncertain. The CDR3 totals 12 residues. CDR1 and CDR2 (germline): SEHNR, FQNEAQ (reference sequence). V shed 8 bases and J shed 1 base, with 7 bases lying between them. CDR3: CASLTGTDTQYF. The CDR3 DNA follows: TGTGCCAGCCTTACAGGCACAGATACGCAGTATTTT.

As for this clonotype: One end of the junction does not line up with germline, which may come from a read error. This rearrangement joins TRBV12-5 to TRBJ1-4, with D maybe TRBD1 (6 bases). This CDR3 is 16 amino acids long. Germline V gives CDR1 LGHNT, CDR2 FRNRAP. Written as DNA, the CDR3 is TGCGCTAGTGGTTTGCCCCCGGGAGGGGGGGACGAAAAACTGTTTTTT. Protein: CASGLPPGGGDEKLFF.

Only a few counts were recorded for this clonotype. One end of the junction does not line up with germline, which may come from a read error. The chain employs TRBV29-1 and TRBJ2-6, with a tentative D call TRBD1 (8 bases). This CDR3 is built from 16 residues. Germline assignment: CDR1 SQVTM and CDR2 ANQGSEA. In DNA form, the CDR3 reads TGCAGCGTAAGGACAGGGACTACCTTTGGGGCCAACATCCTGACTTTC. Protein product: CSVRTGTTFGANILTF. Variable domain in full (rest from reference TRBV29-1 and TRBJ2-6): SAVISQKPSRDICQRGTSLTIQCQVDSQVTMMFWYRQQPGQSLTLIATANQGSEATYESGFVIDKFPISRPNLTFSTLTVSNMSPEDSSIYLCSVRTGTTFGANILTFGAGSRLTVL.

This clonotype has just a few counts. J is TRBJ2-5 and V is TRBV7-8; D gene ambiguous. From germline, CDR1 is SGHVS and CDR2 FQNEAQ. The CDR3 is made up of 16 amino acids. Trimming stripped 2 bases from V and 1 base from J, with 14 bases between. The CDR3: CASSLPDRKGQETQYF. CDR3 bases: TGTGCCAGCAGCTTACCGGACCGGAAAGGCCAAGAGACCCAGTACTTC.